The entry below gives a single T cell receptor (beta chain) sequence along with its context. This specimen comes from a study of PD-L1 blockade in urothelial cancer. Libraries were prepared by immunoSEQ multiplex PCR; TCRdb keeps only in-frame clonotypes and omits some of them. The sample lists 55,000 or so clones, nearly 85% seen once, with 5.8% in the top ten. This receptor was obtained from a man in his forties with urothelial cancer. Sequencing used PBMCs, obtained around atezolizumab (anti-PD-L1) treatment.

The CDR3 coding sequence is TGCGCCAGCAGCCAAGAGTCAGGGGCTGGTTACGAGCAGTACTTC. Translated: CASSQESGAGYEQYF. The V and J genes are TRBV4-1 and TRBJ2-7, with D possibly matching TRBD1 (6 bases). The CDR3 length is 15 residues. The germline V and J ends were trimmed by 0 bases and 4 bases, with 13 bases remaining between them. CDR1 and CDR2 (germline): MGHRA, YSYEKL.